The 7 T cell receptor beta chains below come from one sample, sequenced in a study of CD8 T cells in ankylosing spondylitis. Study conclusions and caveats: A motif in TCR beta, a set of under ten highly homologous variants, appeared characteristic of ankylosing spondylitis blood.

TCRdb ran MiXCR on the 5' RACE reads and lists one entry per CDR3 protein. This table has hundreds of thousands of distinct CDR3 sequences, around 26% appearing once. These TCRs are of unknown antigen specificity. Sequencing was done on a sample of blood, either unsorted or a sorted T cell fraction (not recorded which). The receptors here all came from a male donor with ankylosing spondylitis.

The chain recombines TRBV7-9 with TRBJ2-7; D gene uncertain. Germline lookup yields CDR1 SEHNR and CDR2 FQNEAQ (reference sequence). V gave up 2 bases and J gave up 6 bases, with 14 bases separating them. This CDR3 has 14 amino acids. In DNA, the CDR3 is TGTGCCAGCAGCTTATATTCTGGGGTTGGCGAGCAGTACTTC. Translated, it gives CASSLYSGVGEQYF.

The table lists this clonotype with a few counts. The genes are TRBV20-1 and TRBJ1-2; possibly TRBD1 for D (6 bases). The CDR3 is made up of 14 amino acids. CDR1 and CDR2 from the germline V gene are DFQATT and SNEGSKA (reference sequence). V was cut by 6 bases and J by 1 base, with 15 bases left in between. CDR3 sequence: CSARQDGVNYGYTF. The CDR3 region has the DNA TGCAGTGCGCGACAGGACGGGGTTAACTATGGCTACACCTTC.

This clonotype has only a few counts. The rearrangement links TRBV29-1 to TRBJ1-2, with a possible D match to TRBD1 (5 bases). The CDR3 is 15 amino acids. CDR1 and CDR2 (germline): SQVTM, ANQGSEA. Trimming removed 0 bases at V and 1 base at J, with 12 bases between. This CDR3 reads CSVEDHRHRNYGYTF. The CDR3 DNA sequence: TGCAGCGTTGAAGATCACAGGCACCGTAACTATGGCTACACCTTC.

The CDR3 here is CASSSTPPAGAGGNEQFF. CDR3 in DNA: TGCGCCAGCAGCTCCACCCCCCCGGCGGGGGCCGGCGGCAATGAGCAGTTCTTC. The V call is TRBV5-1, the J call TRBJ2-1; weak D call: TRBD2 (7 bases). With 3 bases removed from V and 6 bases from J, the gap between germline ends came to 25 bases. This CDR3 is built from 18 residues. Germline V gene lookup returns CDR1 SGHRS and CDR2 YFSETQ.

V usage is TRBV18 and J usage is TRBJ2-5; no clear D gene. Looked up from germline, CDR1 is KGHSH and CDR2 is LQKENI. There are 15 residues in the CDR3. V lost 2 bases, J lost 2 bases, and 12 bases lay in between. CDR3 DNA: TGTGCCAGCTCACCAGAGCTCGGTGCACAAGAGACCCAGTACTTC. Translating gives CASSPELGAQETQYF.

CDR3 coding DNA: TGTGCCATCAGACTATCCGACAGGGGGGGCACTGAAGCTTTCTTT. It translates to CAIRLSDRGGTEAFF. V usage is TRBV10-3 and J usage is TRBJ1-1, with TRBD1 matching 9 bases. The germline V gene has CDR1 ENHRY and CDR2 SYGVKD. This CDR3 spans 15 amino acids. V was clipped by 6 bases and J by 4 bases; unmatched bases: 9.

The chain links TRBV7-9 to TRBJ1-3; D is unclear. The CDR3 length is 13 residues. Trimming pared 7 bases from V and 2 bases from J, leaving 9 bases between. Germline V gene lookup returns CDR1 SEHNR and CDR2 FQNEAQ (reference sequence). The chain's CDR3 is CASIVTAGNTIYF. The CDR3 bases are TGTGCCAGCATCGTGACCGCTGGAAACACCATATATTTT.